The source of this TCR beta chain is a study of response to subunit inactivated influenza vaccine (dated by TCRdb to between 2017 and 2018). For the wider study: Deep quantitative profiling of the T cell receptor repertoire was used in the study to follow responses to a trivalent subunit inactivated influenza vaccine. Broad study findings and their caveats: The authors proposed that each seasonal influenza vaccination may bring in only a limited number of new T cells.

Taken from the germline V gene, the CDR1 and CDR2 loops are KGHSH and LQKENI. The CDR3 runs 19 amino acids, cysteine and phenylalanine included. Kept here is only the CDR3 DNA, which spans 57 bases and is read in frame from base 1. V is clipped by 2 bases and J by 0 bases, and the sequence between their germline boundaries is 21 bases long. Libraries were made using RT-PCR. The run used an Illumina HiSeq 2500. TCRdb applied fastp at Q25 and MiXCR to the public reads, then kept only in-frame beta chains. A single entry per CDR3 protein holds the most common genes and DNA from its merged rows. This sample has about 700,000 distinct CDR3 sequences in its table, and around 14% of those were observed once. Jointly, the top ten make up 9.5% to 13% of the sample. This clonotype has a handful of counts. What this receptor recognizes is not known. Per-base quality was not reported, and no clone a single base away is much larger than it.

The TCR was taken from a man in his fifties or sixties who received an inactivated influenza vaccine. Donor details come from another sample of the same person, matched by shared clones. Here the chain combines TRBV18 and TRBJ2-3; TRBD2 could be the D gene, as 5 bases match. Source: PBMCs from blood, taken less than 13 days after vaccination. The nucleotide sequence is given as TGTGCCAGCTCACCAACCTTAGCGACCAGGTCAAGTAGCACAGATACGCAGTATTTT. Its coded protein is CASSPTLATRSSSTDTQYF.